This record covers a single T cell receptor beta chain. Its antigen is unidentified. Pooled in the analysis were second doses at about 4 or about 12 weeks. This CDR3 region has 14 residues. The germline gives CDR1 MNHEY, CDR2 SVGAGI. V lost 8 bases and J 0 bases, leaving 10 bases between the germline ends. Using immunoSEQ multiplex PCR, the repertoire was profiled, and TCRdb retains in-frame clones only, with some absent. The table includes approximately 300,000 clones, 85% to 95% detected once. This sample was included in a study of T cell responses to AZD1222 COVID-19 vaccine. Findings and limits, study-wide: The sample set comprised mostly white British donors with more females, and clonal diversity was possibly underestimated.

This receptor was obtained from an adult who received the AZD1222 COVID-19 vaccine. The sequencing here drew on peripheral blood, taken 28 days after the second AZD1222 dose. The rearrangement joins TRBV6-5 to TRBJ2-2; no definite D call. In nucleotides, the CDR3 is TGTGCCAGCCTTGACACCCCGAACACCGGGGAGCTGTTTTTT. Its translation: CASLDTPNTGELFF.